A single sample gave rise to the 16 T cell receptor beta chains below, sequenced in a study of metastatic and nonmetastatic thyroid tumors. TCRdb re-clonotyped the PCR reads through MiXCR. The data hold roughly 40,000 clones, with about 12% observed a single time. Ahead of thyroid surgery, no patient had received treatment of any kind. The source material was blood. These receptors all stem from a male donor with papillary thyroid cancer or a benign thyroid nodule (not recorded which). Some clones in this sample may be carry-over from other donors' samples.

The table lists this clone with many counts. CDR3 amino acids: CASSQDRTGNYGYTF. The CDR3 DNA follows: TGCGCCAGCAGCCAAGATCGGACAGGCAACTATGGCTACACCTTC. The chain employs TRBV4-3 and TRBJ1-2; TRBD1 matches 7 bases. Germline V gives CDR1 LGHNA, CDR2 YSLEER. The CDR3 contains 15 residues. With 0 bases clipped from V and 2 bases from J, the junction kept 3 bases outside the gene matches.

The rearrangement uses TRBV15 and TRBJ1-5, with D possibly being TRBD1 (5 bases). V was clipped by 1 base and J by 5 bases, with 12 bases between them. Looked up from germline, CDR1 is LNHNV and CDR2 is YYDKDF (reference sequence). The CDR3 covers 15 residues. The CDR3 nucleotides are TGTGCCACCAGCAGAGGCAGGGAGGGTCATCAGCCCCAGCATTTT. Translated: CATSRGREGHQPQHF.

This clone was seen ten or more times. V gene TRBV7-9 combines with J gene TRBJ1-2, with 7 bases identical to TRBD1. J was trimmed by 4 bases and V by 5 bases; bases with no gene match: 7. Germline V lookup: CDR1 SEHNR, CDR2 FQNEAQ (reference sequence). This CDR3 contains 14 residues. CDR3 amino acids: CASSPGGGAYGYTF. The CDR3, as DNA: TGTGCCAGCAGCCCAGGGGGGGGGGCCTATGGCTACACCTTC.

This clone appeared many times. The chain uses TRBV28 and TRBJ2-1; unclear D gene. Germline values: CDR1 MDHEN, CDR2 SYDVKM. V lost 8 bases and J lost 0, with 14 bases in between. The CDR3 totals 15 residues. CDR3 sequence: CASGRTWISYNEQFF. CDR3 sequence (DNA): TGTGCCAGCGGCCGGACCTGGATCTCCTACAATGAGCAGTTCTTC.

This clone has at least ten counts. The rearrangement uses TRBV20-1 and TRBJ1-2; tentatively, D is TRBD1 (6 bases). Trimming cost V 5 bases and J 4 bases, with 14 bases left between them. CDR1 and CDR2 from the germline V gene are DFQATT and SNEGSKA (reference sequence). The CDR3 spans 13 residues. The CDR3 loop is CSAYRGARYGYTF. CDR3 coding DNA: TGCAGTGCTTACCGGGGGGCGCGCTATGGCTACACCTTC.

V and J are TRBV5-1 and TRBJ2-7; D remains unclear. Germline CDR1 and CDR2: SGHRS and YFSETQ. CDR3 length: 18 residues. V lost 0 bases to trimming and J lost 0 bases, with 19 bases between them. CDR3 DNA sequence: TGCGCCAGCAGCTTGGCCGGCAGAAACGCGATGTACTCCTACGAGCAGTACTTC. Translated, it gives CASSLAGRNAMYSYEQYF.

Notes on this clone: An end of the junction does not agree with germline; a read error may underlie this. V gene TRBV12-3 or TRBV12-4 combines with J gene TRBJ2-2; 8 positions match TRBD2. The CDR3 loop spans 19 amino acids. The CDR3 DNA reads as TGTGCCAGCAGTTTCCATGGCCTGGCGGGAGGTACGAACACCGGTGAGCTGTTTTTT. Translation: CASSFHGLAGGTNTGELFF.

There are many counts of this clone. This chain joins TRBV28 and TRBJ1-5; D remains unclear. Between the trimmed V and J ends, which lost 3 bases and 0 bases, there was a span of 3 bases. The CDR3 runs 13 residues. Germline V gene lookup returns CDR1 MDHEN and CDR2 SYDVKM. In nucleotides, the CDR3 is TGTGCCAGCAGTTTGAATAGCAATCAGCCCCAGCATTTT. This gives the protein CASSLNSNQPQHF. The complete variable domain, with remaining parts taken from reference TRBV28 and TRBJ1-5, reads DVKVTQSSRYLVKRTGEKVFLECVQDMDHENMFWYRQDPGLGLRLIYFSYDVKMKEKGDIPEGYSVSREKKERFSLILESASTNQTSMYLCASSLNSNQPQHFGDGTRLSIL.

The V gene is TRBV6-5, the J gene TRBJ1-2; 7 bases align to TRBD1. V shed 6 bases and J 4 bases; nucleotides not matched to a gene: 20. From germline, CDR1 is MNHEY and CDR2 SVGAGI. The CDR3 runs 18 residues. CDR3 sequence reads: CASSGGQVCSYWIYGYTF. For the CDR3, the DNA is TGTGCCAGCAGCGGTGGACAGGTCTGCTCCTATTGGATCTATGGCTACACCTTC.

This clone was seen many times. Other nucleotide sequences in the sample specify the same CDR3. The J gene is TRBJ2-7, the V gene TRBV10-3; 7 bases are a match to TRBD2. The V and J ends lost 6 bases and 2 bases, in that order; junction bases with no gene match: 7. This CDR3 region has 14 residues. Looked up from germline, CDR1 is ENHRY and CDR2 is SYGVKD. CDR3 sequence: CAISWGGRTYEQYF. CDR3 nucleotide sequence: TGTGCCATCAGCTGGGGGGGACGGACCTACGAGCAGTACTTC.

This clone has a count of ten or more. V and J are TRBV25-1 and TRBJ2-7; tentatively, D is TRBD1 (6 bases). This CDR3 region has 15 residues. Looked up from germline, CDR1 is MGHDK and CDR2 is SYGVNS. Deletions cut 3 bases from V and 2 bases from J, with 14 bases between. In nucleotides, the CDR3 is TGTGCCAGCAGTGATTACAGGGATCCCACCTACGAGCAGTACTTC. Translating it yields CASSDYRDPTYEQYF.

This clone was recorded at least ten times. CDR3 region: CASAEARDAYGYTF. The CDR3 coding sequence is TGTGCCAGCGCCGAGGCCAGGGACGCCTATGGCTACACCTTC. This chain links TRBV2 with TRBJ1-2, with a possible D match to TRBD1 (5 bases). Trimming stripped 8 bases from V and 4 bases from J, with 17 bases between. The germline gives CDR1 SNHLY, CDR2 FYNNEI. The CDR3 has 14 amino acids.

This clone was picked up many times. The chain employs TRBV4-3 and TRBJ1-2; tentatively, D is TRBD1 (6 bases). The V and J ends lost 2 bases and 4 bases respectively, with 8 bases between them. This CDR3 comprises 13 residues. Germline lookup yields CDR1 LGHNA and CDR2 YSLEER. The CDR3, as DNA: TGCGCCAGCAGCCAAAGGGGGGGCTATGGCTACACCTTC. It yields the protein CASSQRGGYGYTF.

This clone was seen repeatedly, ten times or more. The chain combines TRBV20-1 with TRBJ2-3; no clear D. Per germline, CDR1 DFQATT and CDR2 SNEGSKA (reference sequence). V lost 3 bases, J lost 1 base, and 11 bases lay in between. The CDR3 length is 14 residues. Here the CDR3 reads CSASVALRTDTQYF. The CDR3 region has the DNA TGCAGTGCTAGCGTAGCACTGCGCACAGATACGCAGTATTTT.

The chain is built from TRBV11-2 and TRBJ1-1; D is unclear. Trimming left V 7 bases short and J 0 bases short, with 12 bases between. Germline CDR1 and CDR2: SGHAT and FQNNGV. The CDR3 covers 14 residues. CDR3 amino acids: CASNSGPMNTEAFF. The CDR3 region has the DNA TGTGCCAGCAACTCCGGGCCTATGAACACTGAAGCTTTCTTT.

This clone was recorded at least ten times. A read error may produce the germline difference seen at one junction end. This specimen includes other DNA sequences encoding the same CDR3. The V gene is TRBV20-1, the J gene TRBJ2-7; tentative D call: TRBD2 (7 bases). CDR3 length: 15 amino acids. In germline, CDR1 is DFQATT, CDR2 SNEGSKA (reference sequence). The CDR3 sequence is CSANPGAGARYEQYF. The DNA for the CDR3 is TGTAGTGCTAACCCTGGGGCGGGGGCGAGGTACGAGCAGTACTTC.